The 9 T cell receptor beta chains listed next were all sequenced from one sample in a study of graft-versus-host responses after intestinal transplantation. Sequenced by immunoSEQ multiplex PCR; TCRdb stores in-frame clones only, minus some. The data show some 41,000 clones, about 92% seen once. Sequenced material: PBMCs, taken 700 to 750 days after intestinal transplantation. These receptors all come from a human patient who received an intestinal transplant, so some T cells may come from the graft donor.

CDR3 residues: CAWSVGTDSSGANVLTF. In DNA, the CDR3 is TGTGCCTGGAGTGTGGGGACAGATAGCTCTGGGGCCAACGTCCTGACTTTC. The chain is built from TRBV30 and TRBJ2-6; TRBD1 matches 7 bases. The CDR3 totals 17 residues. Trimming cost V 0 bases and J 0 bases; bases outside gene matches: 5. From germline, CDR1 is GTSNPN and CDR2 SVGIG (reference sequence). Based on the CDR3 plus reference TRBV30 and TRBJ2-6, the full variable domain is SQTIHQWPATLVQPVGSPLSLECTVEGTSNPNLYWYRQAAGRGLQLLFYSVGIGQISSEVPQNLSASRPQDRQFILSSKKLLLSDSGFYLCAWSVGTDSSGANVLTFGAGSRLTVL.

By share of the sample, this clone is medium-sized. CDR3: CASKASEWTDTQYF. CDR3 in DNA: TGCGCCAGCAAGGCGAGTGAGTGGACAGATACGCAGTATTTT. The V and J genes are TRBV10-1 and TRBJ2-3, with D uncertain. The ends were cut back, 7 bases at V and 3 bases at J, with 14 bases in the middle. The CDR3 spans 14 residues. Germline V gene sequence: CDR1 WNHNN, CDR2 SYGVQD (reference sequence).

The chain recombines TRBV4-1 with TRBJ2-5; TRBD2 aligns across 12 bases. V shed 3 bases and J 5 bases; nucleotides not matched to a gene: 4. Germline V gives CDR1 MGHRA, CDR2 YSYEKL. The CDR3 has 15 residues. The DNA for the CDR3 is TGCGCCAGCAGCCAGACTGGGACTAGCGGGGAGACCCAGTACTTC. This encodes CASSQTGTSGETQYF.

J is TRBJ2-7 and V is TRBV28; D is undetermined. Trimming removed 5 bases from V and 3 bases from J, with 5 bases in between. This CDR3 contains 11 residues. Germline CDR1 and CDR2: MDHEN and SYDVKM. DNA for the CDR3: TGTGCCAGCAGTCGGTTCTACGAGCAGTACTTC. This sequence encodes CASSRFYEQYF.

The chain recombines TRBV28 with TRBJ1-1; D unresolved. The CDR3 extends over 11 amino acids. The germline V and J ends were trimmed by 6 bases and 5 bases, with 7 bases remaining between them. The germline gives CDR1 MDHEN, CDR2 SYDVKM. CDR3 in amino acids: CASRQVTEAFF. CDR3 DNA sequence: TGTGCCAGCAGACAAGTAACTGAAGCTTTCTTT. Full variable domain (missing parts from reference TRBV28 and TRBJ1-1): DVKVTQSSRYLVKRTGEKVFLECVQDMDHENMFWYRQDPGLGLRLIYFSYDVKMKEKGDIPEGYSVSREKKERFSLILESASTNQTSMYLCASRQVTEAFFGQGTRLTVV.

As DNA, the CDR3 is TGCAGCGTTGTAGGGCGTTCTAGCGGGAGGGGGACCGGGGAGCTGTTTTTT. Translated: CSVVGRSSGRGTGELFF. The genes are TRBV29-1 and TRBJ2-2; 12 nucleotides match TRBD2. The CDR3 is 17 amino acids. Germline V gene sequence: CDR1 SQVTM, CDR2 ANQGSEA. V was pared by 4 bases and J by 5 bases, with 11 bases of the junction left unmatched.

The chain combines TRBV5-4 with TRBJ2-7; 14 bases fit TRBD2. From germline, CDR1 is SGHNT and CDR2 YYREEE (reference sequence). J was trimmed by 5 bases and V by 4 bases; bases with no gene match: 11. The CDR3 contains 17 residues. CDR3 protein: CASSLRTSGGSFDEQYF. The CDR3 region has the DNA TGTGCCAGCAGCCTACGGACTAGCGGGGGGTCGTTTGACGAGCAGTACTTC.

The chain is built from TRBV7-6 and TRBJ2-4; D is uncertain. The germline V gene encodes CDR1 SGHVS and CDR2 FNYEAQ. This CDR3 is built from 13 residues. V lost 2 bases to trimming and J lost 8 bases, with 10 bases between them. The CDR3 sequence is CASSLRLGDIQYF. In DNA, the CDR3 is TGTGCCAGCAGCTTACGTCTGGGCGACATTCAGTACTTC. Together with reference TRBV7-6 and TRBJ2-4, the CDR3 gives the full variable domain: GAGVSQSPRYKVTKRGQDVALRCDPISGHVSLYWYRQALGQGPEFLTYFNYEAQQDKSGLPNDRFSAERPEGSISTLTIQRTEQRDSAMYRCASSLRLGDIQYFGAGTRLSVL.

The rearrangement joins TRBV2 to TRBJ2-5; maybe TRBD2 (6 bases). The CDR3 runs to 13 residues. The V gene's germline CDR1 is SNHLY and CDR2 FYNNEI. Trimming removed 4 bases at V and 5 bases at J, with 11 bases between. The CDR3 sequence is CASSGLARETQYF. Written as DNA, the CDR3 is TGTGCCAGCAGTGGGCTAGCGCGCGAGACCCAGTACTTC.